The rows below give T cell receptor beta chains drawn from one sample of a study of T cells in tuberculosis. Clones were sequenced by immunoSEQ multiplex PCR, and TCRdb holds only the in-frame ones, with some missing. This sample carries roughly 34,000 clones, approximately 85% of them seen once, and the ten largest clones take more than 4.5%. This specimen was PBMCs, taken at tuberculosis diagnosis. Receptor source: an adult with tuberculosis. Each CDR3 is given with its conserved first and last residue. Fields, in order: D gene, V gene, J gene, clone size, CDR3 DNA, CDR3 protein. D genes are given only for firm matches. Size tells how often a clone was seen (once, few, many) or the class of an expanded clone, and some rows leave it out.

TRBD1	TRBV19	TRBJ1-4	-	TGTGCCAGTAGCGGTGCCGGGACAGCCGAAAAACTGTTTTTT	CASSGAGTAEKLFF
-	TRBV6-5	TRBJ1-6	hyperexpanded	TGTGCCAGCAGTTACCAGGGTACTTCACCCCTCCACTTT	CASSYQGTSPLHF
TRBD2	TRBV7-2	TRBJ2-2	-	TGTGCCAGCAGCTTCGGGCTCGCGGGGGGGCCCGGGGAGCTGTTTTTT	CASSFGLAGGPGELFF
TRBD1	TRBV18	TRBJ1-1	-	TGTGCCAGCTCACCAATCGACAGGGGTCAAGGGGGCACTGAAGCTTTCTTT	CASSPIDRGQGGTEAFF
-	TRBV27	TRBJ1-2	-	TGTGCCAGCAGTCTGACCCGTGGGCCGCCCTATGGCTACACCTTC	CASSLTRGPPYGYTF
TRBD1	TRBV5-1	TRBJ1-2	-	TGCGCCAGCAGCTGGGAGCCGGGACAGGGGGTCGGCTACACCTTC	CASSWEPGQGVGYTF
TRBD1	TRBV2	TRBJ2-5	-	TGTGCCAGCAGTCGGGACAGACAAGAGACCCAGTACTTC	CASSRDRQETQYF
TRBD2	TRBV5-1	TRBJ2-3	-	TGCGCCAGCAGCTTGGATCTAGCGGGGCCAGATACGCAGTATTTT	CASSLDLAGPDTQYF
-	TRBV7-2	TRBJ2-3	-	TGTGCCAGCAGCTTAGGGTCTCCTAGCGCTGACACAGATACGCAGTATTTT	CASSLGSPSADTDTQYF
-	TRBV7-2	TRBJ2-1	-	TGTGCCAGCAGCCCAGAGGTCGGACTACTAGAGGAGCAGTTCTTC	CASSPEVGLLEEQFF
TRBD1	TRBV5-5	TRBJ1-2	-	TGTGCCAGCAGCTTGGACCTGCTGGGGACAGGGTATCTTGGCTACACCTTC	CASSLDLLGTGYLGYTF
-	TRBV28	TRBJ1-5	medium-sized	TGTGCCAGCAGTCCGTTGGTTGGGGGGTATCAGCCCCAGCATTTT	CASSPLVGGYQPQHF
TRBD2	TRBV11-3	TRBJ2-2	-	TGTGCCAGCTCTACTAGCGGGAGGGCCGGTAACACCGGGGAGCTGTTTTTT	CASSTSGRAGNTGELFF
-	TRBV19	TRBJ1-4	-	TGTGCCAGTCACCCCCACTTGAGGGAGGGCGAAAAACTGTTTTTT	CASHPHLREGEKLFF
-	TRBV10-2	TRBJ1-5	few	TGCGCCAGCAGTGAACAGGGTGGGAGCAATCAGCCCCAGCATTTT	CASSEQGGSNQPQHF
-	TRBV6-1	TRBJ2-1	-	TGTGCCATCGGAGTCTATGAGCAGTTCTTC	CAIGVYEQFF
-	TRBV6-1	TRBJ1-1	-	TGTGCCAGCAGTGGGGGCGGATTGAACACTGAAGCTTTCTTT	CASSGGGLNTEAFF
TRBD2	TRBV28	TRBJ2-1	-	TGTGCCAGCAGCTTGACTAGCGGGTCTTATTACAATGAGCAGTTCTTC	CASSLTSGSYYNEQFF
-	TRBV5-8	TRBJ2-1	-	TGTGCCAGCAGGCGTGACAATGAGCAGTTCTTC	CASRRDNEQFF
-	TRBV23-1	TRBJ1-2	once	TGCGCCAGCAGTCAATCGGGGGCCCTCCACTATGGCTACACCTTC	CASSQSGALHYGYTF
-	TRBV6-6	TRBJ2-1	-	TGTGCCAGCAGTTACCAACTTAACTACAATGAGCAGTTCTTC	CASSYQLNYNEQFF
TRBD1	TRBV28	TRBJ2-7	-	TGTGCCAGCACCCACGGGACAGCACTCTACGAGCAGTACTTC	CASTHGTALYEQYF
-	TRBV19	TRBJ1-2	-	TGTGCCAGTAGTATAGGGTGGCAGGACTATGGCTACACCTTC	CASSIGWQDYGYTF
TRBD2	TRBV9	TRBJ2-3	-	TGTGCCAGCAGCGGGGTGGTGGTAGCGGGAGCGACTACGCAGTATTTT	CASSGVVVAGATTQYF
-	TRBV21-1	TRBJ1-5	-	TGTGCCAGCAAAGAGGAGCGAAAGCCCCAGCATTTT	CASKEERKPQHF
-	TRBV28	TRBJ2-7	-	TGTGCCTGTCGTGAGGGGGAATCACACTACGAGCAGTACTTC	CACREGESHYEQYF
-	TRBV28	TRBJ2-7	few	TGTGCCAGCAGTTTACTCTCAGACTCGCAGTACTTC	CASSLLSDSQYF
-	TRBV19	TRBJ1-6	-	TGTGCCAGTGGTGGAGGGAGTGAATCACCCCTCCACTTT	CASGGGSESPLHF
-	TRBV27	TRBJ2-7	-	TGTGCCAGCAGTTTAGGTACAAATGACTACGAGCAGTACTTC	CASSLGTNDYEQYF
-	TRBV9	TRBJ2-2	-	TGTGCCAGCAGCGTGACACGCCAGAACACCGGGGAGCTGTTTTTT	CASSVTRQNTGELFF
TRBD1	TRBV10-1	TRBJ2-7	few	TGCGCCAGTGGACAGGACTCCTACGAGCAGTACTTC	CASGQDSYEQYF
TRBD1	TRBV6-1	TRBJ1-4	-	TGTGCCAGCAAGCTGAAGGGGACAGGAGGTGAAAAACTGTTTTTT	CASKLKGTGGEKLFF
-	TRBV27	TRBJ1-6	-	TGTGCCAGCAGTTTAGGGCAGAGCTCCTATAATTCACCCCTCCACTTT	CASSLGQSSYNSPLHF
-	TRBV12-2	TRBJ2-1	once	TGTGCAAGTCGCCGGGCGGGGAATGAGCAGTTCTTC	CASRRAGNEQFF
-	TRBV21-1	TRBJ1-4	-	TGTGCCAGCAGCAAAGAAGTGGGGCCCTCTAATGAAAAACTGTTTTTT	CASSKEVGPSNEKLFF
-	TRBV27	TRBJ2-7	-	TGTGCCAGCAGCCTTACCCGACCATGGAGCGAGCAGTACTTC	CASSLTRPWSEQYF
-	TRBV6-5	TRBJ2-7	few	TGTGCCAGCAGTTACTCAAGACAGGCTGGGTACGAGCAGTACTTC	CASSYSRQAGYEQYF